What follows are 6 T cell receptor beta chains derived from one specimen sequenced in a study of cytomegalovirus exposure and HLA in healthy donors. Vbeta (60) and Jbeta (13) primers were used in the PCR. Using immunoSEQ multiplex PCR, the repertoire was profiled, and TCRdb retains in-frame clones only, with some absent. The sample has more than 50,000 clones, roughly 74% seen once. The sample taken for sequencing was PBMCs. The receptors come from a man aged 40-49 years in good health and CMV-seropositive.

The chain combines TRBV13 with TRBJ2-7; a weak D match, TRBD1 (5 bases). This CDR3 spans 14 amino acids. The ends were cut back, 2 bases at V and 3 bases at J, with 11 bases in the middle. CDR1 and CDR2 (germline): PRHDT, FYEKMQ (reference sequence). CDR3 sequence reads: CASSLLQGGYEQYF. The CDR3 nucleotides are TGTGCCAGCAGCTTATTGCAGGGCGGCTACGAGCAGTACTTC.

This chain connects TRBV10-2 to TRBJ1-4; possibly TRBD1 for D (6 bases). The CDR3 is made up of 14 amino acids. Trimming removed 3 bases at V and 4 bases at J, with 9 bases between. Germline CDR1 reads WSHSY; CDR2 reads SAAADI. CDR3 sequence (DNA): TGCGCCAGCAGTGACCGAGGGGGTAATGAAAAACTGTTTTTT. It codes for CASSDRGGNEKLFF.

CDR3 sequence (DNA): TGTGCCAGCAGCTTTGAGGGGGAGGGTGAGACCCAGTACTTC. This encodes CASSFEGEGETQYF. The J gene is TRBJ2-5, the V gene TRBV5-4, with TRBD2 as a possible D gene (7 bases). The V end lost 2 bases, the J end lost 5 bases, and 13 bases lay between the germline ends. The germline V gene encodes CDR1 SGHNT and CDR2 YYREEE (reference sequence). This CDR3 is 14 amino acids long. Together with reference TRBV5-4 and TRBJ2-5, the CDR3 gives the full variable domain: ETGVTQSPTHLIKTRGQQVTLRCSSQSGHNTVSWYQQALGQGPQFIFQYYREEENGRGNFPPRFSGLQFPNYSSELNVNALELDDSALYLCASSFEGEGETQYFGPGTRLLVL.

The CDR3 spells CSSSGTGGDEQYF. CDR3 sequence (DNA): TGCAGCTCCTCCGGGACGGGGGGCGACGAGCAGTACTTC. The V and J genes are TRBV29-1 and TRBJ2-5; a possible D gene is TRBD2 (7 bases). The J call may be mistaken, given a closer DNA end match to TRBJ2-7. Germline V gene sequence: CDR1 SQVTM, CDR2 ANQGSEA. The CDR3 is 13 residues long.

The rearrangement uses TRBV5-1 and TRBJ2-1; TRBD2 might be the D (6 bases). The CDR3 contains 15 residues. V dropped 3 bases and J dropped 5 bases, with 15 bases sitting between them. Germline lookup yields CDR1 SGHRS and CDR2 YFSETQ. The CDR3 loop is CASSSLANANNEQFF. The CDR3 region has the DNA TGCGCCAGCAGCTCCCTAGCGAACGCTAACAATGAGCAGTTCTTC.

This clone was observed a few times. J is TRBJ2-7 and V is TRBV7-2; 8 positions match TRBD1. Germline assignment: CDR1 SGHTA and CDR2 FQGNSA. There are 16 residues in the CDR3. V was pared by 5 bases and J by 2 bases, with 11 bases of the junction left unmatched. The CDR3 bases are TGTGCCAGCAGCCCCCAGGGGGCCTTCAGGGCCTACGAGCAGTACTTC. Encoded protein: CASSPQGAFRAYEQYF.